This T cell receptor beta chain was documented in a study of shared clonotypes between healthy human individuals. Assay used: immunoSEQ multiplex PCR; TCRdb lists only in-frame clones, some missing. Here the sample spans 740,000 or so clones, 55% to 85% being singletons. For this clone: Antigen: not known.

Notes on the study in general: The low donor count limited represented genetic and exposure-history diversity. Compared with clonotypes that all four donors shared, non-shared clonotypes had lower generation probabilities.

From germline, CDR1 is MNHNY and CDR2 SVGAGI (reference sequence). The CDR3 has 14 residues. The germline V and J ends were trimmed by 2 bases and 0 bases, with 7 bases remaining between them. The clonotype originates from a woman younger than 45 in good health. The rearrangement joins TRBV6-6 to TRBJ2-5, with no clear D. Sequenced: memory CD4+ T cells sorted from blood. Subset specified: CD45RA-negative fraction. This chain's CDR3 is CASSYIRNQETQYF. As DNA, the CDR3 is TGTGCCAGCAGTTACATAAGAAACCAAGAGACCCAGTACTTC.